These 21 T cell receptor beta chains were all obtained from the same sample, sequenced in a study of Graves' ophthalmopathy and Graves' hyperthyroidism. The sequenced template was RNA, covering the TCR beta CDR3 region. Second-round multiplex PCR came after first-round RT-PCR with HTBI primers. TCRdb re-analysed the multiplex PCR reads in MiXCR, keeping a single row per CDR3 protein. The sample lists around 600,000 distinct CDR3 sequences; about two fifths were seen once. The sample comprised peripheral blood. Receptors were obtained from an adult man with Graves' ophthalmopathy.

This clonotype was counted many times. This sequence joins TRBV20-1 and TRBJ2-7, with 10 bases fitting TRBD2. The CDR3 consists of 15 residues. Per the germline V gene, CDR1 is DFQATT and CDR2 is SNEGSKA (reference sequence). V gave up 5 bases and J gave up 1 base; unmatched junction bases: 8. The CDR3 is CSAGTGTSASYEQYF. The CDR3 bases are TGCAGTGCTGGAACCGGGACTAGCGCTTCCTACGAGCAGTACTTC.

The rearrangement joins TRBV7-9 to TRBJ1-3, with 7 nucleotides matching TRBD1. This CDR3 contains 15 residues. With V trimmed by 5 bases and J by 6 bases, 10 bases remained unmatched. CDR1 is SEHNR, CDR2 FQNEAQ, per germline (reference sequence). CDR3 loop: CASSQEQGFENTIYF. The CDR3 nucleotides read TGTGCCAGCAGCCAAGAACAGGGGTTTGAAAACACCATATATTTT.

This clonotype was seen at least ten times. The CDR3 is CASRAPLAGPHQETQYF. The CDR3 nucleotides are TGTGCCAGCAGAGCCCCCCTAGCGGGGCCACACCAAGAGACCCAGTACTTC. V is TRBV2 and J is TRBJ2-5; 9 bases fit TRBD2. The CDR3 has 17 amino acids. Germline trimming cut 6 bases from V and 0 bases from J; bases unmatched to any gene: 11. Germline-derived CDR1 and CDR2 are SNHLY and FYNNEI.

This clonotype has a handful of counts. The rearrangement joins TRBV20-1 to TRBJ2-7; perhaps D is TRBD1 or TRBD2 (5 bases each). Germline assignment: CDR1 DFQATT and CDR2 SNEGSKA (reference sequence). Trimming pared 0 bases from V and 1 base from J, leaving 19 bases between. The CDR3 runs 17 residues. The CDR3 DNA reads as TGCAGTGCTAGAGATTTGGGTTCGAGGGGACCATCCTACGAGCAGTACTTC. As protein: CSARDLGSRGPSYEQYF.

Comment on this clonotype: The CDR3 carries no conserved terminal phenylalanine or tryptophan, so it likely arises from a read error. This rearrangement joins TRBV6-4 to TRBJ2-5; TRBD1 matches at 7 bases. After removal of 5 bases from V and 3 bases from J, the junction contained 6 bases not matched to a gene. CDR1 and CDR2 from the germline V gene are MRHNA and SNTAGT. The CDR3 loop spans 14 amino acids. CDR3 nucleotide sequence: TGTGCCAGCAGTTACCTGGGACAGAAAGAGACCCAGTACTGC. This gives the protein CASSYLGQKETQYC.

The chain links TRBV11-1 to TRBJ1-2; D is possibly TRBD1 (6 bases). Germline V CDR1 and CDR2: SGHAT, FQDESV (reference sequence). The CDR3 is 12 amino acids. The CDR3 bases are TGTGCTAGTCTGGGGGCCAACTATGGCTACACCTTC. Protein sequence: CASLGANYGYTF. Filled out from reference TRBV11-1 and TRBJ1-2, the complete variable domain reads EAEVAQSPRYKITEKSQAVAFWCDPISGHATLYWYRQILGQGPELLVQFQDESVVDDSQLPKDRFSAERLKGVDSTLKIQPAELGDSAMYLCASLGANYGYTFGSGTRLTVV.

At least ten counts were recorded for this clonotype. The rearrangement joins TRBV20-1 to TRBJ2-7; maybe TRBD1 (5 bases). Trimming cost V 3 bases and J 9 bases, with 24 bases left between them. The CDR3 is made up of 15 amino acids. Germline V CDR1 and CDR2: DFQATT, SNEGSKA (reference sequence). The CDR3 loop reads CSASQMGRSRAWQYF. In nucleotides, the CDR3 is TGCAGTGCTAGTCAGATGGGGCGGAGCCGGGCTTGGCAGTACTTC.

The chain uses TRBV24-1 and TRBJ2-5; unclear D gene. Germline V CDR1 and CDR2: KGHDR, SFDVKD. V was pared by 0 bases and J by 5 bases, with 9 bases between. The CDR3 covers 14 residues. The CDR3: CATSDLWGFETQYF. In DNA form, the CDR3 reads TGTGCCACCAGTGATTTGTGGGGTTTTGAGACCCAGTACTTC.

This clonotype was counted many times. V usage is TRBV10-3 and J usage is TRBJ1-3, with unresolved D. V was pared by 2 bases and J by 0 bases, with 11 bases between. Germline CDR1 is ENHRY and CDR2 is SYGVKD. This CDR3 is 16 amino acids long. The CDR3 DNA sequence: TGTGCCATCAGTGAGGTAGACCGAAACTCTGGAAACACCATATATTTT. This gives the protein CAISEVDRNSGNTIYF.

The V gene is TRBV10-3, the J gene TRBJ2-2; unclear D gene. Germline loops: CDR1 ENHRY, CDR2 SYGVKD. The CDR3 sequence is 13 residues long. The germline V and J ends were trimmed by 11 bases and 3 bases, with 13 bases remaining between them. The CDR3 protein is CAWMRQHTGELFF. The CDR3 nucleotides are TGTGCCTGGATGCGACAACACACCGGGGAGCTGTTTTTT.

This clonotype was detected many times. The rearrangement uses TRBV2 and TRBJ1-5; 9 nucleotides line up with TRBD1. The CDR3 is 14 residues long. CDR1 SNHLY and CDR2 FYNNEI come from the germline V gene. V shed 6 bases and J 7 bases; nucleotides not matched to a gene: 7. The CDR3 bases are TGTGCCAGCAGGGGGACAGGGTTTCTCCAGCCCCAGCATTTT. Its protein product is CASRGTGFLQPQHF.

The DNA of the CDR3 is TGTGCTCTCAGGACAGACAATTCACCCCTCCACTTT. It codes for CALRTDNSPLHF. J is TRBJ1-6 and V is TRBV15; TRBD1 is a possible D gene (6 bases). Looked up from germline, CDR1 is LNHNV and CDR2 is YYDKDF (reference sequence). The CDR3 contains 12 residues.

This clonotype was seen a handful of times. A read error likely explains this, since a far larger clone differs by one base. This chain joins TRBV7-9 and TRBJ1-2; 9 positions match TRBD1. CDR3 length equals 14 residues. From germline, CDR1 is SEHNR and CDR2 FQNEAQ (reference sequence). With 4 bases clipped from V and 2 bases from J, the junction kept 2 bases outside the gene matches. CDR3 bases: TGTGCCAGCAGCTGGGGACAGGGCAACTATGGCTACACCTTC. It yields the protein CASSWGQGNYGYTF. Together with reference TRBV7-9 and TRBJ1-2, the CDR3 gives the full variable domain: DTGVSQNPRHKITKRGQNVTFRCDPISEHNRLYWYRQTLGQGPEFLTYFQNEAQLEKSRLLSDRFSAERPKGSFSTLEIQRTEQGDSAMYLCASSWGQGNYGYTFGSGTRLTVV.

Of note for this clonotype: A read error may explain this, as a much larger clone is one base away. The chain couples TRBV15 to TRBJ2-2; 15 nucleotides agree with TRBD2. Unmatched junction bases numbered 9, after V lost 0 bases and J lost 4 bases. This CDR3 contains 20 residues. CDR1 and CDR2 (germline): LNHNV, YYDKDF (reference sequence). CDR3: CATSRDLGLAGGPGTGELFF. The CDR3 DNA reads TGTGCCACCAGCAGAGATTTAGGACTAGCGGGAGGGCCTGGCACCGGGGAGCTGTTTTTT.

To note about this clonotype: At one end, the junction sequence differs from germline, possibly due to a read error. CDR3 sequence: CARSLGLSGNTIYF. CDR3 sequence (DNA): TGTGCCCGCAGCTTAGGTTTGTCTGGAAACACCATATATTTT. The J gene is TRBJ1-3, the V gene TRBV7-9; D uncertain. The CDR3 spans 14 residues. Germline assignment: CDR1 SEHNR and CDR2 FQNEAQ (reference sequence). Combining the CDR3 with reference TRBV7-9 and TRBJ1-3 gives the whole variable domain DTGVSQNPRHKITKRGQNVTFRCDPISEHNRLYWYRQTLGQGPEFLTYFQNEAQLEKSRLLSDRFSAERPKGSFSTLEIQRTEQGDSAMYLCARSLGLSGNTIYFGEGSWLTVV.

V is TRBV2 and J is TRBJ2-3; TRBD1 is a possible D gene (6 bases). The CDR3 extends over 14 amino acids. CDR1 SNHLY and CDR2 FYNNEI come from the germline V gene. V was shortened by 5 bases and J by 4 bases, with 13 bases between the two germline ends. CDR3 nucleotide sequence: TGTGCCAGCAGTCAACAGGGTCAGGCAGATACGCAGTATTTT. This sequence encodes CASSQQGQADTQYF.

The chain has TRBV5-1 and TRBJ2-2, with D tentatively TRBD1 (5 bases). The V gene's germline CDR1 is SGHRS and CDR2 YFSETQ. CDR3 length: 15 residues. V lost 5 bases, J lost 1 base, and 12 bases lay in between. The chain's CDR3 is CASRRAGLNTGELFF. CDR3 nucleotides: TGCGCCAGCAGACGGGCAGGGTTGAACACCGGGGAGCTGTTTTTT.

Concerning this clonotype: The junction differs from germline at one of its ends, possibly a read error. The V call is TRBV25-1, the J call TRBJ1-3, with 9 bases lining up with TRBD1. Germline CDR1 is MGHDK and CDR2 is SYGVNS. The CDR3 is 13 amino acids. CDR3 amino acids: CASSAGTGNTVYF. CDR3 in DNA: TGTGCCAGCAGTGCCGGGACAGGGAACACCGTATATTTT.

This clonotype has a count of ten or more. The chain couples TRBV19 to TRBJ2-7; D tentatively reads TRBD1 or TRBD2 (6 bases each). Germline CDR1 and CDR2: LNHDA and SQIVND (reference sequence). The V end lost 3 bases, the J end lost 7 bases, and 13 bases lay between the germline ends. The length of the CDR3 is 13 residues. The CDR3 region is CASSMVRGREQYF. The CDR3 bases are TGTGCCAGTAGTATGGTTCGGGGGCGGGAGCAGTACTTC.

In its sample, this clonotype was seen many times. This rearrangement joins TRBV29-1 to TRBJ1-5; D gene ambiguous. The CDR3 spans 15 residues. Trimming left V 0 bases short and J 6 bases short, with 15 bases between. Germline V lookup: CDR1 SQVTM, CDR2 ANQGSEA. The DNA for the CDR3 is TGCAGCGTTGAAGACGGGGTTAGCGGTTCTCAGCCCCAGCATTTT. It specifies CSVEDGVSGSQPQHF.

This clonotype was counted at least ten times. The chain is built from TRBV7-8 and TRBJ1-4; no reliable D call. V was cut by 4 bases and J by 4 bases, with 13 bases left in between. The CDR3 extends over 15 amino acids. Germline V gene sequence: CDR1 SGHVS, CDR2 FQNEAQ. CDR3 coding DNA: TGTGCCAGCAGCTCGGAGGGCCTCAATAATGAAAAACTGTTTTTT. This sequence encodes CASSSEGLNNEKLFF. The full variable domain, rest sourced from reference TRBV7-8 and TRBJ1-4, is GAGVSQSPRYKVAKRGQDVALRCDPISGHVSLFWYQQALGQGPEFLTYFQNEAQLDKSGLPSDRFFAERPEGSVSTLKIQRTQQEDSAVYLCASSSEGLNNEKLFFGSGTQLSVL.